What follows describes a single TCR beta chain. The antigen is unknown. These data come from a study of cytomegalovirus exposure and HLA in healthy donors. General study results and limits: A later analysis reportedly identified an Asian-associated ancestry cluster as carrying fewer N-insertions than the approximately 730-donor mean. DRB1 had the most TCR associations and HLA-C the fewest, a later analysis found, with rates varying by HLA locus. A classifier reportedly called cytomegalovirus status with high sensitivity and specificity.

Germline V gene lookup returns CDR1 SGHTA and CDR2 FQGNSA. The CDR3 runs 16 residues. Trimming removed 1 base from V and 7 bases from J; junction bases left unmatched: 11. PCR employed 60 Vbeta and 13 Jbeta primers. The protocol was immunoSEQ multiplex PCR, while the TCRdb copy is restricted to in-frame clones and leaves out a portion. Of some 150,000 clones detected, about 62% appear once; the ten largest clones hold 2.5% to 3.5%. The sample consisted of PBMCs. The gene calls are TRBV7-2 and TRBJ2-7; 9 bases are a match to TRBD2. The source is a man aged 40-49 years in good health and CMV-seronegative. CDR3 DNA sequence: TGTGCCAGCAGCTTAGATGTTCCTAGCGGGATGAATGAGCAGTACTTC. Amino acids: CASSLDVPSGMNEQYF.